One and the same sample provided the 18 T cell receptor beta chains below, sequenced in a study of T cell repertoires in aging, cancer and after chemotherapy. Multiplex touch-down PCR with TRB-A/B primers amplified rearranged V-D-J TRB sequences. TCRdb re-called the multiplex PCR reads through MiXCR, storing one row per CDR3 protein. The data show 15,000 to 20,000 distinct CDR3 sequences, over 35% seen once. Peripheral blood genomic DNA, not sorted cells or RNA, was the template. What was sequenced was blood. These receptors were taken from a human donor with a solid tumor.

The V and J genes are TRBV5-1 and TRBJ1-1; TRBD1 agrees at 7 bases. CDR3 length: 14 amino acids. Trimming cost V 5 bases and J 11 bases; bases outside gene matches: 15. The germline gives CDR1 SGHRS, CDR2 YFSETQ. The CDR3 region has the DNA TGCGCCAGCAGTCAGGACAGGCCCTCTGGCGGGGCTTTCTTT. It translates to CASSQDRPSGGAFF. The variable domain in full, with the rest retrieved from reference TRBV5-1 and TRBJ1-1, is KAGVTQTPRYLIKTRGQQVTLSCSPISGHRSVSWYQQTPGQGLQFLFEYFSETQRNKGNFPGRFSGRQFSNSRSEMNVSTLELGDSALYLCASSQDRPSGGAFFGQGTRLTVV.

In its sample, this clonotype was seen once. The chain carries TRBV6-1 and TRBJ2-7, with TRBD1 matching over 11 bases. Germline CDR1 is MNHNS and CDR2 is SASEGT. V dropped 11 bases and J dropped 2; count of bases not matched to a gene: 8. The CDR3 sequence is 14 residues long. CDR3 bases: TGTGCCCTCGCCCCGGGACAGGGGGCCTACGAGCAGTACTTC. Translating it yields CALAPGQGAYEQYF.

This clonotype counts as medium-sized. This chain uses TRBV6-5 with TRBJ2-3; a weak D match, TRBD2 (6 bases). Deletions cut 2 bases from V and 4 bases from J, with 10 bases between. The CDR3 loop spans 14 amino acids. The germline V gene has CDR1 MNHEY and CDR2 SVGAGI. CDR3 sequence reads: CASSYLGGPDTQYF. CDR3 nucleotides: TGTGCCAGCAGTTACCTCGGGGGACCAGATACGCAGTATTTT.

The genes are TRBV6-6 and TRBJ2-7; D may be TRBD2 (5 bases). Germline V lookup: CDR1 MNHNY, CDR2 SVGAGI (reference sequence). This CDR3 region has 14 residues. V was pared by 0 bases and J by 2 bases, with 8 bases between. DNA of the CDR3: TGTGCCAGCAGTTACTCACCCGGGGCCTACGAGCAGTACTTC. Protein sequence: CASSYSPGAYEQYF.

The chain has TRBV5-5 and TRBJ2-2; the D gene is possibly TRBD1 (6 bases). This CDR3 has 13 amino acids. Trimming took 4 bases from V and 8 from J, leaving 12 bases between them. Germline assignment: CDR1 SGHKS and CDR2 YYEKEE (reference sequence). Written as DNA, the CDR3 is TGTGCCAGCAGCGTATGGACAGAAGGGGAGCTGTTTTTT. This gives the protein CASSVWTEGELFF.

This clonotype was seen a few times. The chain links TRBV7-9 to TRBJ2-3; D is unclear. CDR1 is SEHNR and CDR2 is FQNEAQ in the germline V gene (reference sequence). Trimming left V 0 bases short and J 1 base short, with 5 bases between. This CDR3 comprises 14 residues. CDR3 amino acids: CASSLAWGTDTQYF. Here the CDR3 DNA reads TGTGCCAGCAGCTTAGCCTGGGGCACAGATACGCAGTATTTT.

Concerning this clonotype itself: Because the CDR3 is missing its conserved closing phenylalanine or tryptophan, this is likely a read error. The gene calls are TRBV30 and TRBJ2-3, with a possible D match to TRBD2 (6 bases). Trimming removed 8 bases from V and 10 bases from J, with 16 bases in between. Per the germline V gene, CDR1 is GTSNPN and CDR2 is SVGIG (reference sequence). This CDR3 has 11 amino acids. The CDR3: CAVGGGAAQYS. The CDR3 DNA is TGTGCCGTGGGAGGTGGAGCGGCGCAGTATTCT.

This chain joins TRBV6-1 and TRBJ2-1; 7 nucleotides align to TRBD2. The CDR3 extends over 16 amino acids. The V gene's germline CDR1 is MNHNS and CDR2 SASEGT. The junction had 6 bases not matched to a gene; V was cut back by 4 bases and J by 0 bases. CDR3 DNA: TGTGCCAGCAGTGTAGTGCTAGCGGACTCCTACAATGAGCAGTTCTTC. Translation gives CASSVVLADSYNEQFF.

CDR3 protein: CASSPSGSGNEQFF. As DNA, the CDR3 is TGTGCCAGCAGCCCTAGCGGGAGTGGGAATGAGCAGTTCTTC. V is TRBV7-6 and J is TRBJ2-1; 10 bases fit TRBD2. The V segment lost 5 bases and the J segment 7 bases; nucleotides outside the gene matches: 5. The CDR3 covers 14 residues. Per the germline V gene, CDR1 is SGHVS and CDR2 is FNYEAQ.

The V call is TRBV6-4, the J call TRBJ1-2; tentatively, D is TRBD1 (6 bases). The CDR3 has 14 amino acids. CDR1 and CDR2 (germline): MRHNA, SNTAGT. V was pared by 7 bases and J by 1 base, with 13 bases between. Here the CDR3 reads CASIGRGDNYGYTF. CDR3 DNA sequence: TGTGCCAGCATTGGGAGGGGGGATAACTATGGCTACACCTTC.

This clonotype ranks as medium-sized. This chain connects TRBV6-1 to TRBJ2-2; D is ambiguous. CDR3 length equals 14 residues. Trimming removed 1 base from V and 3 bases from J, with 6 bases in between. Germline CDR1 and CDR2: MNHNS and SASEGT. The CDR3: CASSEGPDTGELFF. CDR3 DNA sequence: TGTGCCAGCAGTGAAGGACCAGACACCGGGGAGCTGTTTTTT.

The V gene is TRBV27, the J gene TRBJ2-6; 10 bases line up with TRBD1. Trimming removed 6 bases from V and 0 bases from J; junction bases left unmatched: 8. The CDR3 runs 18 residues. Germline V gene lookup returns CDR1 MNHEY and CDR2 SMNVEV (reference sequence). The CDR3: CASRRGQGFGSGANVLTF. The CDR3 region has the DNA TGTGCCAGCAGAAGGGGACAGGGGTTTGGCTCTGGGGCCAACGTCCTGACTTTC.

V is TRBV5-1 and J is TRBJ1-6; no definite D call. CDR3 length: 14 residues. The germline gives CDR1 SGHRS, CDR2 YFSETQ. V was clipped by 0 bases and J by 9 bases, with 10 bases between them. The CDR3 DNA reads as TGCGCCAGCAGCTTGGAGGGAATTGGTTCACCCCTCCACTTT. This codes for CASSLEGIGSPLHF.

The CDR3 region has the DNA TGTGCCACCGAGGGAACTAATGAAAAACTGTTTTTT. Residues: CATEGTNEKLFF. The chain couples TRBV28 to TRBJ1-4; D ambiguous. This CDR3 is built from 12 residues. Germline V gene lookup returns CDR1 MDHEN and CDR2 SYDVKM. The germline V and J ends were trimmed by 10 bases and 1 base, with 7 bases remaining between them.

This clonotype was detected only a few times. The chain has TRBV18 and TRBJ2-7; D is tentatively TRBD1 or TRBD2 (5 bases each). The CDR3 is 16 residues long. Trimming took off 3 bases at V and 0 bases at J, with 15 bases between the two ends. The V gene's germline CDR1 is KGHSH and CDR2 LQKENI. In DNA, the CDR3 is TGTGCCAGCTCACCTCGGTCGGCAGGGAGCTCCTACGAGCAGTACTTC. Protein product: CASSPRSAGSSYEQYF.

This clonotype showed up just a few times. The rearrangement links TRBV6-5 to TRBJ2-7, with TRBD1 as a possible D gene (6 bases). Germline assignment: CDR1 MNHEY and CDR2 SVGAGI. The CDR3 is 14 residues long. Trimming removed 6 bases from V and 5 bases from J, with 17 bases in between. The CDR3 region is CASRSRGPRDEQYF. CDR3 DNA sequence: TGTGCCAGCAGATCCAGGGGACCTAGGGACGAGCAGTACTTC.

This rearrangement joins TRBV29-1 to TRBJ1-2; 9 bases line up with TRBD1. Germline CDR1 is SQVTM and CDR2 is ANQGSEA. The CDR3 consists of 13 residues. V was clipped by 3 bases and J by 8 bases; unmatched bases: 7. CDR3 amino acids: CSVEGQGSSGYTF. The DNA of the CDR3 is TGCAGCGTTGAGGGACAGGGCTCGAGCGGCTACACCTTC.

This clonotype was detected a few times. As DNA, the CDR3 is TGTGCCAGCAGCATAGGGGGCGGCCGTGAAGCTTTCTTT. Translated, it gives CASSIGGGREAFF. This chain links TRBV27 with TRBJ1-1; 7 bases agree with TRBD1. V shed 6 bases and J 7 bases; nucleotides not matched to a gene: 8. This CDR3 comprises 13 residues. Germline CDR1 and CDR2: MNHEY and SMNVEV (reference sequence).